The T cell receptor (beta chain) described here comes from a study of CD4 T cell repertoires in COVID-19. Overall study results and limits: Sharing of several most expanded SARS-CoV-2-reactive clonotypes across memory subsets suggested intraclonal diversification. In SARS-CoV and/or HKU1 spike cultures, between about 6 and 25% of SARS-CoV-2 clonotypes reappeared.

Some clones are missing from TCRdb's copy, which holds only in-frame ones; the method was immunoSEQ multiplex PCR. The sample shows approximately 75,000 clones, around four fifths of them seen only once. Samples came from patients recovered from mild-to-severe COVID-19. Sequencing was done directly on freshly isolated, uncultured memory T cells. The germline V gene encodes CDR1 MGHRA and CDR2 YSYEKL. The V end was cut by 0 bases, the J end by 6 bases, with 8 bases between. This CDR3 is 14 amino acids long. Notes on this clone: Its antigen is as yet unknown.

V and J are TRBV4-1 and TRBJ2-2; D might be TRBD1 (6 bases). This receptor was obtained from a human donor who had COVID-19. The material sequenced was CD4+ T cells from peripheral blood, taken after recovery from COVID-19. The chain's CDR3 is CASSQETGPGELFF. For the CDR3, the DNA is TGCGCCAGCAGCCAAGAGACAGGTCCCGGGGAGCTGTTTTTT.